The rows below give T cell receptor beta chains drawn from one sample of a study of cytomegalovirus exposure and HLA in healthy donors. TCRdb's table, derived via immunoSEQ multiplex PCR, lists solely in-frame clones and lacks some. This sample has about 52,000 clones, with 60% to 75% found just once. Source material: PBMCs. The receptors come from a woman aged 45-59 years in good health and CMV-seronegative. The CDR3 runs from the conserved cysteine through the conserved F or W. Each record gives: J gene, V gene, clone size, D gene, CDR3 DNA, CDR3 protein. D genes are given only for firm matches. Expanded clones get a size class; other rows say once, few or many, or leave the size out.

>TRBJ2-3|TRBV30|.|.
TGTGCCTGGACGCCGGGGTTCTCAGGTGATACGCAGTATTTT
CAWTPGFSGDTQYF
>TRBJ1-5|TRBV28|.|.
TGTGCCAGCAGCTCCGGACACTCTAGCAATCAGCCCCAGCATTTT
CASSSGHSSNQPQHF
>TRBJ2-3|TRBV19|.|.
TGTGCCACCTCGCCGGGACTTCCCCAAGATACGCAGTATTTT
CATSPGLPQDTQYF
>TRBJ2-2|TRBV27|few|.
TGTGCCAGCAGTTCGACCGGGACACTTGCGAACACCGGGGAGCTGTTTTTT
CASSSTGTLANTGELFF
>TRBJ1-1|TRBV7-9|.|.
TGTGCCAGCGCCGGGGGATCGAACACTGAAGCTTTCTTT
CASAGGSNTEAFF
>TRBJ1-2|TRBV10-3|few|TRBD1
TGTGCCATCAGTGAGGGTGGACAGGGGTATGGCTACACCTTC
CAISEGGQGYGYTF
>TRBJ2-1|TRBV27|medium-sized|.
TGTGCCAGCAGTATCGTGAGCTCCTACAATGAGCAGTTCTTC
CASSIVSSYNEQFF
>TRBJ2-7|TRBV28|.|.
TGTGCCAGCAGTTGGGGCATAACCTACGAGCAGTACTTC
CASSWGITYEQYF
>TRBJ2-2|TRBV19|.|.
TGTGCCAGTAGTCCAGGGGACGGGGAGCTGTTTTTT
CASSPGDGELFF
>TRBJ1-5|TRBV30|few|TRBD1
TGTGCCTGGGGACAGGGAGGGCAGCCCCAGCATTTT
CAWGQGGQPQHF
>TRBJ2-2|TRBV6-4|.|TRBD2
TGTGCCAGCAGCGGGATATTAGCGGGAGGGGCCGGGGAGCTGTTTTTT
CASSGILAGGAGELFF
>TRBJ1-5|TRBV6-5|few|.
TGTGCCAGCAGTTACTCACGTTGGGGGCGGCAGCCCCAGCATTTT
CASSYSRWGRQPQHF
>TRBJ2-7|TRBV2|.|.
TGTGCCAGCAGAAAGGGGTTTTCCTACGAGCAGTACTTC
CASRKGFSYEQYF
>TRBJ1-1|TRBV1|few|.
TGCACCAGCAGCCAAGATCGGTCAGGGGAGGGGAACACTGAAGCTTTCTTT
CTSSQDRSGEGNTEAFF
>TRBJ2-5|TRBV6-1|.|.
TGTGCCAGCAGTGTTATAGGGGTTCAAGAGACCCAGTACTTC
CASSVIGVQETQYF
>TRBJ1-4|TRBV30|.|.
TGTGCCTGGAGTGTACAGGATTCTGGGCAACTGTTTTTT
CAWSVQDSGQLFF
>TRBJ2-1|TRBV5-1|few|TRBD2
TGCGCCAGCAGCCTCGTAACTAGCGGGGGTATCGATGAGCAGTTCTTC
CASSLVTSGGIDEQFF
>TRBJ1-2|TRBV27|.|TRBD1
TGTGCCAGCAGTGCCACACAGGGGGTGGATGGCTACACCTTC
CASSATQGVDGYTF
>TRBJ2-5|TRBV27|.|.
TGTGCCAGCGGGGGGACAGCGCTAGGAGAGACCCAGTACTTC
CASGGTALGETQYF
>TRBJ1-2|TRBV5-8|.|.
TGTGCCAGCAGCTTAGGCCGGGGGGGCCGCTATGGCTACACCTTC
CASSLGRGGRYGYTF
>TRBJ2-7|TRBV9|.|.
TGTGCCAGCAGCGCCGGAGGTGAAACTATTCCCCACGAGCAGTACTTC
CASSAGGETIPHEQYF
>TRBJ2-7|TRBV7-9|.|.
TGTGCCAGCAGCTTAAACAACCCCTACGAGCAGTACTTC
CASSLNNPYEQYF
>TRBJ1-5|TRBV5-5|.|.
TGTGCCAGCAGCCTGGGAAACAGGGTTCGGGGCAATCAGCCCCAGCATTTT
CASSLGNRVRGNQPQHF
>TRBJ2-7|TRBV5-1|once|TRBD2
TGCGCCAGCAGCTTGGAGGGTAGCGGGTACTACGAGCAGTACTTC
CASSLEGSGYYEQYF
>TRBJ1-4|TRBV2|.|.
TGTGCCAGCAGTACGGTAAAGACTGAAGCAACTAATGAAAAACTGTTTTTT
CASSTVKTEATNEKLFF
>TRBJ2-7|TRBV7-3|.|.
TGTGCCAGCAGCTTAGGGGGAGGATACGAGCAGTACTTC
CASSLGGGYEQYF
>TRBJ2-2|TRBV7-9|once|TRBD1
TGTGCCAGCAGCGTGGGACAGGGTGCCGGGGAGCTGTTTTTT
CASSVGQGAGELFF
>TRBJ1-1|TRBV28|once|.
TGTGCCAGCCCCGGCAATAGCGGGGGTCACACTGAAGCTTTCTTT
CASPGNSGGHTEAFF
>TRBJ1-1|TRBV4-3|.|.
TGCGCCAGCAGCCCGACAGGAAACACTGAAGCTTTCTTT
CASSPTGNTEAFF
>TRBJ1-1|TRBV7-8|.|TRBD1
TGTGCCAGCGCGGCTCGGGACAGGGGGCGAATTGCTGAAGCTTTCTTT
CASAARDRGRIAEAFF
>TRBJ1-5|TRBV27|.|TRBD1
TGTGCCAGCAGTCTAAGACAGGGAGTGGGCAATCAGCCCCAGCATTTT
CASSLRQGVGNQPQHF
>TRBJ2-2|TRBV7-2|.|TRBD1
TGTGCCAGCAGCTTAGCTAGACAGGGGGCCGGGGAGCTGTTTTTT
CASSLARQGAGELFF
>TRBJ1-1|TRBV19|once|.
TGTGCCAGTAGTATAGCCAGGCCCCGCAGCACTGAAGCTTTCTTT
CASSIARPRSTEAFF
>TRBJ1-5|TRBV7-9|.|.
TGTGCCAGCAGCTCCGGGACACCAGACCAGCCCCAGCATTTT
CASSSGTPDQPQHF
>TRBJ1-2|TRBV7-9|.|.
TGTGCCAGCAGCCCCCGGGTTCGGCTCGGCTACACCTTC
CASSPRVRLGYTF
>TRBJ1-2|TRBV7-9|.|.
TGTGCCAGCAGCTTAGACAGCTATGGCTACACCTTC
CASSLDSYGYTF
>TRBJ1-5|TRBV19|.|TRBD1
TGTGCCAGTAGCCCGCAGGGGGCGGATTCACTTGATCAGCCCCAGCATTTT
CASSPQGADSLDQPQHF
>TRBJ2-3|TRBV9|.|.
TGTGCCAGCAGCGTTATGGCAATCACAGATACGCAGTATTTT
CASSVMAITDTQYF
>TRBJ2-2|TRBV19|.|.
TGTGCCAGTAGCCAAATCAGTAGCGCGGCAGGCGGGGAGCTGTTTTTT
CASSQISSAAGGELFF
>TRBJ2-1|TRBV5-1|.|TRBD1
TGCGCCAGCAGCCCAACCGGGACAGGGGGTCTCCAGTTCTTC
CASSPTGTGGLQFF
>TRBJ2-2|TRBV28|.|TRBD1
TGTGCCAGCAGTCCCAGGGGGCCTACCGGGGAGCTGTTTTTT
CASSPRGPTGELFF
>TRBJ2-3|TRBV4-2|.|TRBD1
TGTGCCAGCAGCCAACGCCCCGGGACAGGTACAGATACGCAGTATTTT
CASSQRPGTGTDTQYF
>TRBJ2-1|TRBV11-2|.|TRBD1
TGTGCCAGCAGCTTAAGCGGACAGGGAATATACAATGAGCAGTTCTTC
CASSLSGQGIYNEQFF
>TRBJ2-7|TRBV7-8|.|TRBD2
TGTGCCAGCAGCTTTAGCGGGGGGCAGAACGAGCAGTACTTC
CASSFSGGQNEQYF
>TRBJ1-4|TRBV6-5|few|.
TGTGCCAGCAAAGGGGTTGAAGGTGAAAAACTGTTTTTT
CASKGVEGEKLFF
>TRBJ2-5|TRBV10-2|once|.
TGCGCCAGCAGTGAGTGGGCAGTAAAGACCCAGTACTTC
CASSEWAVKTQYF
>TRBJ2-1|TRBV2|.|TRBD1
TGTGCCAGCAGTGCCGGGACAGTCTCCTACAATGAGCAGTTCTTC
CASSAGTVSYNEQFF
>TRBJ1-2|TRBV5-1|.|TRBD1
TGCGCCAGCAGCATGACAGGGACTAACTATGGCTACACCTTC
CASSMTGTNYGYTF
>TRBJ2-1|TRBV11-2|few|TRBD1
TGTGCCAGCAGCGACCGCTTGGGACAGGGGAAGATGAATGAGCAGTTCTTC
CASSDRLGQGKMNEQFF
>TRBJ2-5|TRBV7-2|.|TRBD2
TGTGCCAGCAGCTTCTCTAGCGGGGGGAAGGAGACCCAGTACTTC
CASSFSSGGKETQYF
>TRBJ2-1|TRBV7-6|.|.
TGTGCCAGCAGCCCTTCAGGTCTCTCGTTGTTAGGGCAGTTCTTC
CASSPSGLSLLGQFF
>TRBJ2-3|TRBV5-1|.|.
TGCGCCAGCAGCTACGGACAGTCCACAGATACGCAGTATTTT
CASSYGQSTDTQYF